These 32 T cell receptor beta chains share one sample of origin, sequenced in a study of blood T cell repertoires in COVID-19. Some clones are missing from TCRdb's copy, which holds only in-frame ones; the method was immunoSEQ multiplex PCR. The data contain around 350,000 clones, about 87% of them singletons. Sequencing used peripheral blood. Receptors were obtained from a human donor in a cohort sampled during active COVID-19.

This clone has just one count. This rearrangement joins TRBV6-5 to TRBJ2-7, with 14 nucleotides matching TRBD2. The junction had 2 bases not matched to a gene; V was cut back by 6 bases and J by 4 bases. The CDR3 consists of 14 residues. Germline V gene lookup returns CDR1 MNHEY and CDR2 SVGAGI. Here the CDR3 DNA reads TGTGCCAGCAGGGGACTAGCGGGAGTTTACGAGCAGTACTTC. Protein product: CASRGLAGVYEQYF.

The chain carries TRBV9 and TRBJ2-2; 10 bases fit TRBD2. The ends lost 2 bases at V and 4 bases at J; junction bases unmatched: 8. The CDR3 is made up of 17 amino acids. CDR1 is SGDLS, CDR2 YYNGEE, per germline. CDR3 in DNA: TGTGCCAGCAGCGTTCCTAGCGGGGGACTACTCACCGGGGAGCTGTTTTTT. Protein: CASSVPSGGLLTGELFF.

The chain is built from TRBV25-1 and TRBJ2-3; 7 bases fit TRBD1. The CDR3 totals 16 residues. In germline, CDR1 is MGHDK, CDR2 SYGVNS. Trimming cost V 3 bases and J 0 bases; bases outside gene matches: 6. CDR3 in amino acids: CASSERQGHSTDTQYF. The CDR3 coding sequence is TGTGCCAGCAGTGAGCGACAGGGCCATAGCACAGATACGCAGTATTTT.

The count of this clone is one. The chain employs TRBV9 and TRBJ2-5, with no clear D. V was cut by 4 bases and J by 2 bases, with 9 bases left in between. Per the germline V gene, CDR1 is SGDLS and CDR2 is YYNGEE. The length of the CDR3 is 13 residues. CDR3 amino acids: CASSTTSQETQYF. CDR3 nucleotide sequence: TGTGCCAGCAGCACAACCTCGCAAGAGACCCAGTACTTC.

The chain carries TRBV27 and TRBJ1-6, with 8 bases lining up with TRBD1. V was clipped by 3 bases and J by 6 bases; unmatched bases: 7. The CDR3 extends over 16 amino acids. The germline CDR1 and CDR2 sequences are MNHEY and SMNVEV (reference sequence). The CDR3, as DNA: TGTGCCAGCAGTTTTAGTCCGACAGGGGCTAATTCACCCCTCCACTTT. Translation gives CASSFSPTGANSPLHF.

The chain couples TRBV5-1 to TRBJ2-5; 8 bases are shared with TRBD2. Germline assignment: CDR1 SGHRS and CDR2 YFSETQ. CDR3 length: 14 residues. The V segment lost 6 bases and the J segment 3 bases; nucleotides outside the gene matches: 7. Written as DNA, the CDR3 is TGCGCCAGCAACGCGGGGGGCCGGGAAGAGACCCAGTACTTC. As protein: CASNAGGREETQYF.

As DNA, the CDR3 is TGTGCCAGCAGCCCGTTAGCGGGAGGGTGGAGTGAGCAGTTCTTC. It yields the protein CASSPLAGGWSEQFF. The rearrangement uses TRBV7-3 and TRBJ2-1, with 11 bases matching TRBD2. The CDR3 length is 15 residues. CDR1 SGHTA and CDR2 FQGTGA come from the germline V gene. After removal of 5 bases from V and 9 bases from J, the junction contained 9 bases not matched to a gene.

The table lists this clone with a few counts. The chain links TRBV28 to TRBJ1-2, with a tentative D call TRBD1 (6 bases). The CDR3 runs 17 residues. V shed 3 bases and J shed 3 bases, with 20 bases lying between them. Germline CDR1 reads MDHEN; CDR2 reads SYDVKM. Here the CDR3 reads CASSFAAGRGPHYGYTF. The CDR3, as DNA: TGTGCCAGCAGTTTCGCTGCGGGCAGGGGACCTCACTATGGCTACACCTTC.

The V gene is TRBV28, the J gene TRBJ1-5, with 9 bases aligning to TRBD1. Germline-derived CDR1 and CDR2 are MDHEN and SYDVKM. Losses at the gene ends were 2 bases for V and 1 base for J; bases not matched to a gene: 9. The CDR3 runs 18 residues. Written as DNA, the CDR3 is TGTGCCAGCAGTTTAGTTGTAGGGACAGGGAAGAGCAATCAGCCCCAGCATTTT. It specifies CASSLVVGTGKSNQPQHF.

J is TRBJ2-7 and V is TRBV27; 8 bases match TRBD1. The CDR3 runs to 15 residues. J lost 1 base, V lost 8 bases, and 10 bases had no gene match. CDR1 and CDR2 (germline): MNHEY, SMNVEV (reference sequence). The CDR3 region has the DNA TGTGCCAGCGGCGAAACAGGGGGATCGTCCTACGAGCAGTACTTC. This gives the protein CASGETGGSSYEQYF.

The table lists this clone with a count of one. The rearrangement links TRBV4-1 to TRBJ2-1, with 9 bases lining up with TRBD2. V was clipped by 4 bases and J by 0 bases; unmatched bases: 7. CDR3 length: 17 amino acids. Germline assignment: CDR1 MGHRA and CDR2 YSYEKL. The CDR3 protein is CASSRAGLAFSYNEQFF. As DNA, the CDR3 is TGCGCCAGCAGCCGCGCGGGACTAGCTTTCTCCTACAATGAGCAGTTCTTC.

The chain uses TRBV5-1 and TRBJ2-5; no reliable D call. V gave up 2 bases and J gave up 0 bases, with 14 bases separating them. The germline V gene encodes CDR1 SGHRS and CDR2 YFSETQ. This CDR3 spans 16 amino acids. The CDR3 loop is CASSFPAGRDQETQYF. The CDR3 DNA is TGCGCCAGCAGCTTTCCGGCAGGCCGTGACCAAGAGACCCAGTACTTC.

V is TRBV7-9 and J is TRBJ2-2; 10 bases line up with TRBD2. Germline CDR1 is SEHNR and CDR2 is FQNEAQ (reference sequence). The V segment lost 5 bases and the J segment 4 bases; nucleotides outside the gene matches: 4. The CDR3 is 15 residues long. CDR3 residues: CASSATSGATGELFF. The CDR3 DNA follows: TGTGCCAGCAGCGCTACTAGCGGGGCCACCGGGGAGCTGTTTTTT.

The chain uses TRBV11-2 and TRBJ1-3; D may be TRBD1 (5 bases). Germline lookup yields CDR1 SGHAT and CDR2 FQNNGV. Trimming pared 0 bases from V and 0 bases from J, leaving 9 bases between. This CDR3 contains 16 residues. The CDR3 bases are TGTGCCAGCAGCTTAGACCCGGGGGACTCTGGAAACACCATATATTTT. This sequence encodes CASSLDPGDSGNTIYF.

The chain has TRBV5-6 and TRBJ1-2, with 7 positions matching TRBD1. With 4 bases clipped from V and 5 bases from J, the junction kept 8 bases outside the gene matches. Germline CDR1 reads SGHDT; CDR2 reads YYEEEE. The CDR3 covers 14 residues. The CDR3 bases are TGTGCCAGCAGCCAGTTAACAGGGGCATATGGCTACACCTTC. Translated, it gives CASSQLTGAYGYTF.

This clone was seen a few times. The chain is built from TRBV6-1 and TRBJ2-1; 8 bases line up with TRBD2. V was pared by 2 bases and J by 0 bases, with 0 bases of the junction left unmatched. The CDR3 runs 15 residues. Looked up from germline, CDR1 is MNHNS and CDR2 is SASEGT. The CDR3 bases are TGTGCCAGCAGTGAACTAGCGGGCTCCTACAATGAGCAGTTCTTC. Amino acid sequence: CASSELAGSYNEQFF.

The chain is built from TRBV7-9 and TRBJ2-1; D is perhaps TRBD2 (7 bases). In germline, CDR1 is SEHNR, CDR2 FQNEAQ (reference sequence). The CDR3 has 17 amino acids. Trimming shortened V by 2 bases and J by 3 bases, and 17 bases separated the two germline ends. The CDR3: CASSLRSGGQGYNEQFF. For the CDR3, the DNA is TGTGCCAGCAGCTTAAGGTCGGGGGGCCAGGGCTACAATGAGCAGTTCTTC.

The chain employs TRBV18 and TRBJ2-7; 9 nucleotides match TRBD1. J was trimmed by 2 bases and V by 3 bases; bases with no gene match: 2. The CDR3 is 14 amino acids. Germline V gene lookup returns CDR1 KGHSH and CDR2 LQKENI. CDR3 loop: CASSPTGGPYEQYF. Written as DNA, the CDR3 is TGTGCCAGCTCACCGACAGGGGGTCCCTACGAGCAGTACTTC.

V is TRBV5-1 and J is TRBJ1-1, with D unclear. Looked up from germline, CDR1 is SGHRS and CDR2 is YFSETQ. V was shortened by 0 bases and J by 6 bases, with 9 bases between the two germline ends. This CDR3 comprises 13 residues. In DNA form, the CDR3 reads TGCGCCAGCAGCTTGGCAGCGGGAGCTGAAGCTTTCTTT. Its protein product is CASSLAAGAEAFF. Full variable domain (missing parts from reference TRBV5-1 and TRBJ1-1): KAGVTQTPRYLIKTRGQQVTLSCSPISGHRSVSWYQQTPGQGLQFLFEYFSETQRNKGNFPGRFSGRQFSNSRSEMNVSTLELGDSALYLCASSLAAGAEAFFGQGTRLTVV.

J is TRBJ2-2 and V is TRBV5-6, with 13 bases fitting TRBD2. CDR3 length equals 17 residues. CDR1 and CDR2 from the germline V gene are SGHDT and YYEEEE. Trimming removed 5 bases from V and 1 base from J; junction bases left unmatched: 5. CDR3 loop: CASREGLAGMNTGELFF. The CDR3 bases are TGTGCCAGCAGGGAGGGACTAGCGGGAATGAACACCGGGGAGCTGTTTTTT.

The V call is TRBV25-1, the J call TRBJ2-1, with 13 bases that match TRBD2. This CDR3 spans 15 amino acids. The V segment lost 4 bases and the J segment 4 bases; nucleotides outside the gene matches: 1. The V gene's germline CDR1 is MGHDK and CDR2 SYGVNS. The CDR3 nucleotides read TGTGCCAGCAGTGGGACTAGCGGGGGTTACAATGAGCAGTTCTTC. Protein: CASSGTSGGYNEQFF.

The V call is TRBV5-1, the J call TRBJ2-3; D is possibly TRBD2 (5 bases). This CDR3 has 16 residues. Deletions cut 0 bases from V and 0 bases from J, with 11 bases between. CDR1 SGHRS and CDR2 YFSETQ come from the germline V gene. The CDR3 coding sequence is TGCGCCAGCAGCTTGGATGCGGGCCAGAGCACAGATACGCAGTATTTT. It is translated as CASSLDAGQSTDTQYF.

The chain links TRBV11-2 to TRBJ2-7; no clear D gene. The CDR3 extends over 15 amino acids. The germline V gene has CDR1 SGHAT and CDR2 FQNNGV. The V and J ends lost 5 bases and 2 bases respectively, with 16 bases between them. CDR3 DNA sequence: TGTGCCAGCAGCCCCGTCTTAAGCCCCCCCTACGAGCAGTACTTC. Protein sequence: CASSPVLSPPYEQYF.

The genes are TRBV5-6 and TRBJ2-7, with D possibly being TRBD1 (6 bases). V lost 0 bases and J 5 bases, leaving 15 bases between the germline ends. Germline V lookup: CDR1 SGHDT, CDR2 YYEEEE. The CDR3 is 15 amino acids. CDR3 loop: CASSLVGQGRNEQYF. CDR3 coding DNA: TGTGCCAGCAGCTTGGTAGGTCAGGGGCGGAACGAGCAGTACTTC.

In this sample, this clone turned up once. This chain connects TRBV3-1 (or the pseudogene TRBV3-2) to TRBJ1-2; perhaps TRBD1 as D (5 bases). V gave up 1 base and J gave up 3 bases, with 15 bases separating them. The length of the CDR3 is 16 residues. Germline CDR1 and CDR2: LGHDT and YNNKEL (reference sequence). The CDR3 spells CASSQVGREEYYGYTF. The CDR3, as DNA: TGTGCCAGCAGCCAAGTCGGCAGGGAGGAGTACTATGGCTACACCTTC.

This sequence joins TRBV5-4 and TRBJ2-2, with 7 bases aligning to TRBD2. Germline CDR1 reads SGHNT; CDR2 reads YYREEE (reference sequence). There are 16 residues in the CDR3. Trimming cost V 5 bases and J 4 bases; bases outside gene matches: 11. The CDR3 here is CASSLGAGTSTGELFF. The CDR3 DNA reads as TGTGCCAGCAGTTTAGGAGCGGGAACGAGCACCGGGGAGCTGTTTTTT.

This chain connects TRBV5-4 to TRBJ1-6, with 7 nucleotides matching TRBD1. Germline V gene lookup returns CDR1 SGHNT and CDR2 YYREEE (reference sequence). The junction had 8 bases not matched to a gene; V was cut back by 0 bases and J by 5 bases. This CDR3 comprises 17 residues. CDR3 nucleotide sequence: TGTGCCAGCAGCTTGGCCGAGGGGGCGGGCGATAATTCACCCCTCCACTTT. It is translated as CASSLAEGAGDNSPLHF.

V and J are TRBV10-3 and TRBJ1-6; possibly TRBD1 for D (5 bases). The germline V and J ends were trimmed by 6 bases and 7 bases, with 13 bases remaining between them. The CDR3 contains 14 residues. Germline CDR1 reads ENHRY; CDR2 reads SYGVKD. The CDR3 is CAIRGGVGNSPLHF. Written as DNA, the CDR3 is TGTGCCATCAGAGGAGGGGTTGGGAATTCACCCCTCCACTTT.

A word on this clone: The same CDR3 arises from other DNA sequences in this sample as well. The V gene is TRBV28, the J gene TRBJ1-1; 7 bases are shared with TRBD1. Per the germline V gene, CDR1 is MDHEN and CDR2 is SYDVKM. This CDR3 contains 15 residues. V lost 5 bases and J lost 0; bases outside the gene matches: 6. Here the CDR3 reads CASSPPGQMNTEAFF. The CDR3 bases are TGTGCCAGCAGTCCTCCGGGACAGATGAACACTGAAGCTTTCTTT.

On this clone: Other DNA sequences in this specimen translate into the identical CDR3. V usage is TRBV12-3 or TRBV12-4 and J usage is TRBJ2-7, with D possibly TRBD2 on 5 matching bases. V was trimmed by 2 bases and J by 6 bases, leaving 5 bases between them. CDR3 length: 11 residues. The DNA of the CDR3 is TGTGCCAGCAGTTTAAGCGGCGAGCAGTACTTC. Translated: CASSLSGEQYF.

This rearrangement joins TRBV2 to TRBJ1-4, with D possibly being TRBD1 (6 bases). The CDR3 is made up of 13 amino acids. The V and J ends lost 7 bases and 8 bases respectively, with 14 bases between them. Germline V gene sequence: CDR1 SNHLY, CDR2 FYNNEI. CDR3 region: CASTRGIGEKLFF. The CDR3 coding sequence is TGTGCCAGCACGAGGGGGATCGGAGAAAAACTGTTTTTT.

In regard to this clone: This could be a read error, since a much larger clone is one nucleotide away. The V and J genes are TRBV12-3 or TRBV12-4 and TRBJ1-1; D ambiguous. The CDR3 runs 12 residues. V was cut by 3 bases and J by 5 bases, with 7 bases left in between. The CDR3 sequence is CASSFAGTEAFF. The DNA for the CDR3 is TGTGCCAGCAGTTTCGCGGGGACTGAAGCTTTCTTT.